This record looks at one T cell receptor beta chain sequence and its context. This record belongs to a study of control samples from healthy donors and cancer patients. The protocol was immunoSEQ multiplex PCR, while the TCRdb copy is restricted to in-frame clones and leaves out a portion. The sample consists of 120,000 or so clones, roughly 90% of them appearing once. CDR3 length: 15 amino acids. Germline CDR1 is GTSNPN and CDR2 is SVGIG (reference sequence). The V end was cut by 0 bases, the J end by 3 bases, with 12 bases between. This TCR was sampled from a man aged 18 to 29 in good health. The specimen sequenced was blood. The chain uses TRBV30 and TRBJ1-3; D unresolved. CDR3 region: CAWSVVRTLGNTIYF. The CDR3 DNA follows: TGTGCCTGGAGTGTCGTACGGACTCTTGGAAACACCATATATTTT. Filled out from reference TRBV30 and TRBJ1-3, the complete variable domain reads SQTIHQWPATLVQPVGSPLSLECTVEGTSNPNLYWYRQAAGRGLQLLFYSVGIGQISSEVPQNLSASRPQDRQFILSSKKLLLSDSGFYLCAWSVVRTLGNTIYFGEGSWLTVV.